The clone carrying this T cell receptor (beta chain) was recorded a few times. Its antigen is still unknown. The sample comes from a study of cytomegalovirus exposure and HLA in healthy donors. Findings of the study overall: The study put under 200 TCR beta chains on its list as cytomegalovirus-associated. While the bulk of TCR sequences proved rare, some public TCRs turned up in many donors. The tendency of first-cohort TCR clusters to co-occur in the roughly 130 validation repertoires emerged from a later analysis.

Only in-frame clones appear in the TCRdb table, and some are missing; sequencing was by immunoSEQ multiplex PCR. The top ten hold less than 9.5% of the sample, which has some 190,000 clones, more than 75% seen once. The germline CDR1 and CDR2 sequences are KGHSH and LQKENI. The CDR3 sequence is 15 residues long. After removal of 3 bases from V and 6 bases from J, the junction contained 9 bases not matched to a gene. This rearrangement joins TRBV18 to TRBJ2-3; 7 nucleotides match TRBD2. Input material: PBMCs. This clonotype was obtained from a man between 25 and 39 years old in good health and CMV-seropositive. CDR3 loop: CASSPSGGSPDTQYF. CDR3 nucleotide sequence: TGTGCCAGCTCACCCTCGGGAGGCTCACCTGATACGCAGTATTTT.